This TCR beta chain was sequenced for a study of T cells after yellow fever vaccination. Synthesis of TCR cDNA relied on 5'RACE template switching, which attached a universal primer site and UMIs. TCRdb re-analysed the 5' RACE reads in MiXCR, keeping a single row per CDR3 protein. The sample has hundreds of thousands of distinct CDR3 sequences, 10% to 15% seen once. This clonotype was detected only a few times. This specimen was PBMCs, taken on the day of the yellow fever booster vaccination. The clonotype originates from a man aged 30 to 39 who received the YFV17D yellow fever vaccine.

As DNA, the CDR3 is TGTGCCAGCAGCCCGGGACGGATGAACACTGAAGCTTTCTTT. This translates into CASSPGRMNTEAFF. J is TRBJ1-1 and V is TRBV7-9; D is possibly TRBD1 (5 bases). Germline CDR1 SEHNR, CDR2 FQNEAQ (reference sequence). Trimming cost V 5 bases and J 0 bases, with 10 bases left between them. The CDR3 spans 14 residues.